This TCR beta chain was retrieved from a study of radiation and T cells in renal cell carcinoma. This clone has more than one count but fewer than ten. Antigen specificity is unknown. The CDR3 covers 15 residues. The junction had 7 bases not matched to a gene; V was cut back by 4 bases and J by 1 base. In germline, CDR1 is SEHNR, CDR2 FQNEAQ (reference sequence). As to treatment: 15 Gy SBRT to primary tumor, nephrectomy 4 weeks later. The patient's renal cell carcinoma had clear cell pathology. TCRdb's table, derived via immunoSEQ multiplex PCR, lists solely in-frame clones and lacks some. This sample yields around 20,000 clones, of which around 47% are seen a single time; roughly 17% belongs to the top ten. Study results and limitations: Baseline intratumoral clonotype presence is unknown without pretreatment biopsies.

The sample consisted of tumor tissue, taken from a patient whose treatment included radiotherapy and nephrectomy. The TCR originated in a woman aged 50 to 60 with renal cell carcinoma. The V call is TRBV7-9, the J call TRBJ2-7; TRBD1 agrees at 7 bases. DNA for the CDR3: TGTGCCAGCAGCTCTCCGGGACAGACTTCCTACGAGCAGTACTTC. Protein sequence: CASSSPGQTSYEQYF.